These 10 T cell receptor beta chains share one sample of origin, sequenced in a study of CD8 T cells in Susac syndrome. An amount of RNA that ranged from about 0.45 to 1 ug was reverse transcribed with random hexamers. MiXCR was run by TCRdb on the immunoSEQ multiplex PCR reads, yielding one entry per CDR3 protein. The sample lists 250,000 to 300,000 distinct CDR3 sequences; around nine tenths were seen once. The sample taken for sequencing was CD8+ T cells from PBMCs. These receptors were taken from a human donor with multiple sclerosis.

J is TRBJ2-5 and V is TRBV27; tentative D call: TRBD1 (6 bases). Germline-derived CDR1 and CDR2 are MNHEY and SMNVEV (reference sequence). CDR3 length: 15 amino acids. Trimming took off 5 bases at V and 5 bases at J, with 18 bases between the two ends. DNA for the CDR3: TGTGCCAGCAGTGATGGGCTACAGGGTTTTGAGACCCAGTACTTC. Translation gives CASSDGLQGFETQYF.

This chain connects TRBV28 to TRBJ1-2, with D unclear. Germline V CDR1 and CDR2: MDHEN, SYDVKM. The V end lost 7 bases, the J end lost 3 bases, and 21 bases lay between the germline ends. The CDR3 is 16 amino acids. CDR3 coding DNA: TGTGCCAGCACCTTAGGGCCTTCGGAGGGTGACTATGGCTACACCTTC. Amino acids: CASTLGPSEGDYGYTF.

V is TRBV29-1 and J is TRBJ2-1, with 9 bases fitting TRBD2. J gave up 3 bases and V 2 bases, and 5 bases lay outside the gene matches. CDR3 length equals 15 residues. The V gene's germline CDR1 is SQVTM and CDR2 ANQGSEA. The CDR3 protein is CSVELRGGLYNEQFF. CDR3 DNA sequence: TGCAGCGTTGAATTGCGGGGGGGCCTCTACAATGAGCAGTTCTTC.

The chain is built from TRBV6-2 or TRBV6-3 and TRBJ2-7; 7 bases map to TRBD2. This CDR3 is 16 amino acids long. From germline, CDR1 is MNHEY and CDR2 SVGEGT. V lost 4 bases, J lost 2 bases, and 11 bases stayed unmatched. The DNA for the CDR3 is TGTGCCAGCAGTTCCCTTATGGAGCGGGATGCCTACGAGCAGTACTTC. Amino acid sequence: CASSSLMERDAYEQYF.

CDR3 region: CASSLLGQGETQYF. In DNA form, the CDR3 reads TGTGCCAGCAGTTTATTGGGACAGGGAGAGACCCAGTACTTC. The rearrangement uses TRBV27 and TRBJ2-5, with 9 bases fitting TRBD1. Germline V lookup: CDR1 MNHEY, CDR2 SMNVEV (reference sequence). CDR3 length equals 14 residues. With V trimmed by 1 base and J by 4 bases, 1 base remained unmatched.

The chain links TRBV11-2 to TRBJ2-4; 12 bases line up with TRBD2. In germline, CDR1 is SGHAT, CDR2 FQNNGV. With 4 bases clipped from V and 7 bases from J, the junction kept 5 bases outside the gene matches. The CDR3 runs to 15 residues. The CDR3 coding sequence is TGTGCCAGCAGCTGGTCTAGCGGGGGGGGTAACATTCAGTACTTC. The encoded protein is CASSWSSGGGNIQYF.

The rearrangement joins TRBV6-5 to TRBJ2-7; no clear D gene. The CDR3 spans 14 residues. Per the germline V gene, CDR1 is MNHEY and CDR2 is SVGAGI. Between the trimmed V and J ends, which lost 0 bases and 2 bases, there was a span of 8 bases. The chain's CDR3 is CASSYSITTYEQYF. Here the CDR3 DNA reads TGTGCCAGCAGTTACTCTATTACCACCTACGAGCAGTACTTC.

This clonotype turned up a few times. V gene TRBV7-2 combines with J gene TRBJ2-7; 9 bases map to TRBD1. Germline V gives CDR1 SGHTA, CDR2 FQGNSA. The V gene end was trimmed by 7 bases and the J gene end by 2 bases; junction bases not matched to a gene: 9. This CDR3 is 15 amino acids long. This CDR3 is CASTDSGTGTYEQYF. The CDR3 region has the DNA TGTGCCAGCACCGATTCCGGGACAGGGACCTACGAGCAGTACTTC. Based on the CDR3 plus reference TRBV7-2 and TRBJ2-7, the full variable domain is GAGVSQSPSNKVTEKGKDVELRCDPISGHTALYWYRQSLGQGLEFLIYFQGNSAPDKSGLPSDRFSAERTGGSVSTLTIQRTQQEDSAVYLCASTDSGTGTYEQYFGPGTRLTVT.

This chain connects TRBV4-3 to TRBJ2-3, with 8 bases that match TRBD2. Germline loops: CDR1 LGHNA, CDR2 YSLEER. The CDR3 spans 17 residues. The J segment lost 1 base and the V segment lost 1 base, leaving 7 bases of the junction unmatched. The CDR3 loop reads CASSQGAVLAGTDTQYF. The CDR3 coding sequence is TGCGCCAGCAGCCAAGGGGCCGTACTAGCGGGCACAGATACGCAGTATTTT.

The chain is built from TRBV29-1 and TRBJ2-5; the match to TRBD1 covers 12 bases. This CDR3 comprises 15 residues. J lost 5 bases, V lost 5 bases, and 9 bases had no gene match. Germline CDR1 is SQVTM and CDR2 is ANQGSEA. CDR3 region: CSVTGQGARGETQYF. CDR3 sequence (DNA): TGCAGCGTTACGGGACAGGGGGCGCGTGGGGAGACCCAGTACTTC. Supplemented by reference TRBV29-1 and TRBJ2-5, the full variable domain reads SAVISQKPSRDICQRGTSLTIQCQVDSQVTMMFWYRQQPGQSLTLIATANQGSEATYESGFVIDKFPISRPNLTFSTLTVSNMSPEDSSIYLCSVTGQGARGETQYFGPGTRLLVL.